This T cell receptor (beta chain) was sequenced for a study of blood T cell repertoires in COVID-19 (dated by TCRdb to between 2020 and 2021). Turning to the overall study: Samples from collaborators originated in the United States, Italy and Spain and spanned both the acute and convalescent phases of COVID-19. The material from the prospective study consisted of cDNA or gDNA derived from T cells, B-cell-depleted T cells, or PBMCs. Sample metadata almost always included a de-identified subject ID, COVID-19 status, age in years and sex. The samples were drawn from two sources: the first 160 participants of the ongoing ImmuneRACE study, and 1,254 subjects contributed by 6 global collaborators. Where HLA class I and class II types were available, the types were taken from metadata supplied by the sample provider, not from assay-based typing. The repertoires were released in a freely available public database intended as a resource for research on the immune response to SARS-CoV-2. Subjects who had been exposed to COVID-19, were actively infected with it, or had recovered from it provided the deeply sampled blood TCRbeta repertoires that made up the dataset.

The immunoSEQ Assay, a bias-controlled multiplex PCR, was used to amplify TCRbeta CDR3 regions from genomic DNA. From the authors' description of their analysis: The number of nucleated cells in each sample was estimated by amplification of reference gene primers within the assay. Sequence reads were collapsed and filtered to measure the absolute abundance of every unique TCRbeta CDR3 rearrangement. Productive Simpson clonality was computed per sample as the square root of Simpson's diversity index over productive rearrangements. In its TCRdb copy, this immuneACCESS table keeps in-frame sequences only and misses some clones. Where compared with another copy, unresolved V genes explain less than half of these, and the others have no known cause. V, J and clone size derive from that table, while D and trimming were established from the DNA sequence. The sample includes 77,000 or so clones, with approximately 79% observed a single time. The top ten clones comprise approximately 2.8% of the sample.

CDR3 length: 16 amino acids, cysteine to phenylalanine. CDR3 DNA only is kept here, 48 bases in frame from base 1. V has 2 bases trimmed and J has 7 bases trimmed; junction bases matching no gene number 7. From the germline V gene, CDR1 is KGHSH and CDR2 is LQKENI. Collaborating institutions collected whole blood in K2EDTA tubes following their own protocols. Collaborator samples were shipped for TCRbeta analysis as frozen whole blood, isolated PBMCs, or DNA extracted from either sample type. In the case of this clone: Which antigen it targets is not known. There are no base qualities to consult, and no much larger clone falls within one base.

On the study overall, not on this receptor specifically: How much clinical and demographic metadata was included differed by source and by participant, and the metadata was provided uncurated.

The rearrangement joined TRBV18 to TRBJ2-2, with TRBD1 matching 10 junction bases. This TCR was recovered from a human donor with acute or convalescent COVID-19. The donor label of this sample is uncertain. The material sequenced was peripheral blood. The CDR3 here reads CASSPWDRGLRGELFF. DNA sequence: TGTGCCAGCTCACCATGGGACAGGGGACTTCGCGGGGAGCTGTTTTTT.